A single sample is the source of the 6 T cell receptor beta chains below, sequenced in a study of blood T cells in healthy people across ages (dated by TCRdb to about 2015). Receptor amplification or capture employed 5' RACE. Instrument used: Illumina HiSeq 2500. A second about 7 to 11 cycle PCR used a sample-barcoded 5' primer and a J-beta primer mix. TCRdb passed the public sequencing reads through fastp at Q25 and MiXCR, retaining productive beta sequences. Rows with a matching CDR3 protein are joined into one entry that keeps the most common DNA and genes. In all, the sample holds some 930,000 distinct CDR3 sequences, and almost 30% of those were seen once. The ten largest clones add up to roughly 10% of the sample. This same sample was also part of a study on T cells of mothers and their children.

What was sequenced was blood. These receptors were collected from a woman aged 40-49 years in good health.

V and J are TRBV3-1 and TRBJ1-1; weak D call: TRBD1 (5 bases). V lost 5 bases, J lost 10 bases, and 17 bases lay in between. The CDR3 contains 13 residues. Germline V gene sequence: CDR1 LGHDT, CDR2 YNNKEL (reference sequence). The CDR3 here is CASSNPNWQGAFF. CDR3 bases: TGTGCCAGCAGCAACCCTAACTGGCAGGGAGCTTTCTTT.

In this sample, this clonotype turned up many times. The V and J genes are TRBV4-2 and TRBJ2-7, with D uncertain. The CDR3 covers 15 residues. V was pared by 1 base and J by 3 bases, with 13 bases between. CDR1 LGHNA and CDR2 YNFKEQ come from the germline V gene. CDR3: CASSQVAASNYEQYF. The CDR3 nucleotides are TGTGCCAGCAGCCAAGTCGCCGCGAGTAACTACGAGCAGTACTTC.

To note about this clonotype: Given a much more abundant clone one base away, this may be a read error. V and J are TRBV7-9 and TRBJ1-2; 9 bases map to TRBD1. CDR1 SEHNR and CDR2 FQNEAQ come from the germline V gene (reference sequence). CDR3 length: 15 amino acids. Trimming took 0 bases from V and 12 from J; bases not matched to a gene: 11. CDR3: CASSLAGQGNLGHTF. The CDR3 DNA is TGTGCCAGCAGCTTAGCCGGACAGGGGAACCTCGGCCACACCTTC. The variable domain in full, completed from reference TRBV7-9 and TRBJ1-2, reads DTGVSQNPRHKITKRGQNVTFRCDPISEHNRLYWYRQTLGQGPEFLTYFQNEAQLEKSRLLSDRFSAERPKGSFSTLEIQRTEQGDSAMYLCASSLAGQGNLGHTFGSGTRLTVV.

CDR3 loop: CASSYGTTGELFF. The CDR3 bases are TGTGCCAGCAGTTACGGGACTACCGGGGAGCTGTTTTTT. The gene calls are TRBV6-5 and TRBJ2-2, with D possibly being TRBD2 (6 bases). There are 13 residues in the CDR3. Trimming cost V 2 bases and J 5 bases, with 6 bases left between them. Germline CDR1 reads MNHEY; CDR2 reads SVGAGI.

The V gene is TRBV7-3, the J gene TRBJ2-5; 8 bases match TRBD2. Losses at the gene ends were 4 bases for V and 3 bases for J; bases not matched to a gene: 10. This CDR3 is 16 amino acids long. Germline V gene sequence: CDR1 SGHTA, CDR2 FQGTGA. In DNA form, the CDR3 reads TGTGCCAGCAGCTGCCCTCCCGGACTAGCAAAAGAGACCCAGTACTTC. Protein sequence: CASSCPPGLAKETQYF.

The chain couples TRBV24-1 to TRBJ2-1; TRBD1 matches 10 bases. Near its end, the DNA agrees better with TRBJ2-7, so the J call may be wrong. Germline CDR1 is KGHDR and CDR2 is SFDVKD. The CDR3 length is 16 residues. CDR3: CATSDPGQGTYNEQYF. Written as DNA, the CDR3 is TGTGCCACCAGTGACCCGGGACAGGGGACCTACAATGAGCAGTACTTC.